The text below deals with one TCR beta chain. Its antigen specificity is not known. Base qualities are not recorded, but no much larger clone differs from it by a single base. This entry is derived from a study of T cells in Graves' hyperthyroidism and ophthalmopathy (dated by TCRdb to the late 2010s). Context from the whole study: Peripheral blood samples were taken at initial diagnosis, before any treatment was given. To identify TCR V-J signatures that set the groups apart, the researchers used a discovery cohort of 90 to 100 patients, made up of 40 to 45 with Graves' ophthalmopathy and about 60 with stable Graves' hyperthyroidism. In roughly six Graves' hyperthyroidism patients, the study also compared T-cell repertoires from thyroid tissue with T-cell repertoires from blood. Following sampling, methimazole starting at 30 mg daily was given to hyperthyroidism patients, and high-dose intravenous methylprednisolone was given to ophthalmopathy patients. The approximately 97 discovery patients were randomly divided into training and test sets at a 7:3 ratio. According to the paper, TCR Vbeta CDR3 sequencing was carried out on roughly 130 peripheral blood samples, which came from under 50 ophthalmopathy, 80 or so hyperthyroidism and roughly 17 progressor patients. Prospective prediction of ophthalmopathy was tested in an independent validation cohort of 18 to 20 hyperthyroidism patients and 17 patients who later progressed to ophthalmopathy. The research as a whole found: A 13 V-J signature model separated ophthalmopathy from stable hyperthyroidism, with approximately 86% sensitivity and about 81% specificity in cross-validation and 80%/75% in testing. In validation, the model predicted progression to ophthalmopathy a median of about 6 months before onset, with approximately 70% sensitivity and 72.22% specificity. Blood samples also contained most of the expanded thyroid clonotypes (frequency above 0.001), which suggests that blood repertoires may reflect thyroid immune responses. Sample size was not statistically predetermined, and investigators were not blinded to group allocation.

TCR beta CDR3 regions were amplified from RNA transcripts. The TCR CDR3 was subjected to a first round of RT-PCR using the HTBI primer set and the Qiagen OneStep RT-PCR kit. A second multiplex PCR round built the libraries, followed by size selection and purification. The libraries were sequenced on an Illumina HiSeq2000 using paired-end 100 bp reads. The authors' analysis ran thus. SOAPnuke was used to process the raw data, throwing out any read that contained adapters or uncalled bases, had a mean Phred below 15, or lacked an exact constant-primer or identifier match. COPE v1.2.5 was used to merge high-quality paired reads, and clonotypes were defined as unique nucleotide sequences. Clonotypes were aligned to IMGT TRBV, TRBD and TRBJ reference segments using MiTCR v1.1. Only V-J combinations with frequency above 0.0001, covering about 99% of repertoires, were analysed. A TCS score was defined as the ratio between F50 (clonal expansion) and ExV (chaos), using BLOSUM62-based TCRdist between CDR3 peptides within each V-J. Welch's t-statistics and random forest reduced some 510 V-J features to 10 to 15, which were used in a naive Bayes classifier (R e1071). TCRdb's own reprocessing of the public reads used fastp at Q25 and MiXCR and kept productive beta chains. Every distinct CDR3 protein forms one entry, paired with its most common genes and DNA. For this entry, the V and J calls and clone size follow TCRdb and not the study's own pipeline. In this sample the table shows some 500,000 distinct CDR3 sequences, roughly an eighth of which occur a single time. The ten largest clonotypes hold around 17% of the sample.

V trim: 5 bases; J trim: 0 bases; unmatched bases: 2. Looking up the germline V gene yields CDR1 SGHTA and CDR2 FQGNSA. Reading from cysteine to phenylalanine, the CDR3 counts 17 amino acids. The sequence is cut down to CDR3 DNA, 51 bases in frame from base 1. Stable Graves' hyperthyroidism was defined as the absence of progression to ophthalmopathy over 18 months of follow-up. Hyperthyroidism patients were newly diagnosed, had a disease duration of under 2 months, and were aged 18 to 65 years. Any patient with an uncontrolled infection, another autoimmune disease, pregnancy or lactation was excluded. Diagnoses relied on clinical symptoms, serum thyroxine and TRAb, thyroid ultrasound and orbital computed tomography. PBMCs were separated from over 9 ml of fresh peripheral blood using Ficoll-Paque density gradient centrifugation. Trizol reagent was used to extract total RNA, and RNA quality was then checked on an Agilent 2100 Bioanalyzer.

This receptor was taken from a woman under 30 with Graves' hyperthyroidism. This chain joins TRBV7-2 to TRBJ2-2; 14 central nucleotides agree with TRBD2. Sequenced material: blood. The nucleotide sequence is TGTGCCAGCAGCAGACTAGCGGGAGGGCCGAACACCGGGGAGCTGTTTTTT. The encoded protein is CASSRLAGGPNTGELFF.